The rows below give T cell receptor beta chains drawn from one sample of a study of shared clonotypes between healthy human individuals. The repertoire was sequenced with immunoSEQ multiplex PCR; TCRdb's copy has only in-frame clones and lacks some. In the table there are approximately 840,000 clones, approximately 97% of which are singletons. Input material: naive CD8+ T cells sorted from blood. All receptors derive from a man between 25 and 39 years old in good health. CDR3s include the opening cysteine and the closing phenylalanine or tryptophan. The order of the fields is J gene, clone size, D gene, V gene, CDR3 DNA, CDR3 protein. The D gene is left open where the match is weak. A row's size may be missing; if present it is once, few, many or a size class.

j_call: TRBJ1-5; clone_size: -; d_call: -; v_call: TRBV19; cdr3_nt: TGTGCCAGTGTAGGGGGTGGGTATCAGCCCCAGCATTTT; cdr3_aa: CASVGGGYQPQHF
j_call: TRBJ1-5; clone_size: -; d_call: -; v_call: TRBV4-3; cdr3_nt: TGCGCCAGCAGCCCCGTCCTTCGGGGCAATCAGCCCCAGCATTTT; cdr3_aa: CASSPVLRGNQPQHF
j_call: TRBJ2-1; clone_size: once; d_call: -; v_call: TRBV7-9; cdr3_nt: TGTGCCAGCAGCTGGACCAATGAGCAGTTCTTC; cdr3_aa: CASSWTNEQFF
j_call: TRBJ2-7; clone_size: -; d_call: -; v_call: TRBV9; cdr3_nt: TGTGCCAGCAGCCCCGGTGGTTACGAGCAGTACTTC; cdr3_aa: CASSPGGYEQYF
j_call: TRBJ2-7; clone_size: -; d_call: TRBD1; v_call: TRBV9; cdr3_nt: TGTGCCAGCAGCGGTAGGACAGGGAAGGACTTC; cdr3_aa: CASSGRTGKDF
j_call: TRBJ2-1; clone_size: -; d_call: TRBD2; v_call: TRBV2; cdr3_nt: TGTGCCAGCCCGTCGGATCAACCGGGACTAGCGCGTAACAATGAGCAGTTCTTC; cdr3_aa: CASPSDQPGLARNNEQFF
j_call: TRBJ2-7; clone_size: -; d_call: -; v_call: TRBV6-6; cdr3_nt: TGTGCCAGCAGTTCGCCTGGAGGGACCTTCTCCTACGAGCAGTACTTC; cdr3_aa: CASSSPGGTFSYEQYF
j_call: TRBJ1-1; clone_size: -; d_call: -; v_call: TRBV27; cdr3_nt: TGTGCCAGCAGTTTGACTGCGAACACTGAAGCTTTCTTT; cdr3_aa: CASSLTANTEAFF
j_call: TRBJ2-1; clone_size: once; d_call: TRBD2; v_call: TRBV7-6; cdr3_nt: TGTGCCAGCAGCCTCGGACTAGCGGGAGATACCTACAATGAGCAGTTCTTC; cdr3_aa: CASSLGLAGDTYNEQFF
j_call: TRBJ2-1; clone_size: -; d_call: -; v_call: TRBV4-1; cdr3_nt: TGCGCCAGCAGCCAAGCTGAGCGGTTAAGCTCCTACAATGAGCAGTTCTTC; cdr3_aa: CASSQAERLSSYNEQFF
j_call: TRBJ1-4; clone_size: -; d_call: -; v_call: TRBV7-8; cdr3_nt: TGTGCCAGCAGCGCTAATGAAAAACTGTTTTTT; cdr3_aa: CASSANEKLFF
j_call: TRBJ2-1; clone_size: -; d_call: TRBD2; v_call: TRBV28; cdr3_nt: TGTGCCAGCAGTTTAAATCAGCGGGAGGGCCTTATGGGAGTCCATGAGCAGTTCTTC; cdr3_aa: CASSLNQREGLMGVHEQFF
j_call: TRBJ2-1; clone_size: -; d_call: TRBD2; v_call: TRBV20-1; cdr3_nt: TGCAGTGCTAGAGATGGGACTAGAATGATCTTC; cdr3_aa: CSARDGTRMIF
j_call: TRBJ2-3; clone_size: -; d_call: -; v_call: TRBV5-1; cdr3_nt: TGCGCCAGCAGCGCCCCATTAGGCACAGATACGCAGTATTTT; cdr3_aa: CASSAPLGTDTQYF
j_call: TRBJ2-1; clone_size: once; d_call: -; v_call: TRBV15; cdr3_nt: TGTGCCACCAGCAGACAAAACCTAGCAGATCTACGCAATGAGCAGTTCTTC; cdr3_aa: CATSRQNLADLRNEQFF
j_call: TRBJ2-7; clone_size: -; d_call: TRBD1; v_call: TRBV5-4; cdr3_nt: TGTGCCAGCAGCTTGGATTGGACAGGGGGCGCGACGCAGTACTTC; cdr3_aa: CASSLDWTGGATQYF
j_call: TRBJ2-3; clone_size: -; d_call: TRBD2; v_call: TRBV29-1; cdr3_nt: TGCAGCGTTGTTCGGGCGGGACTAGCGGATGTGGATACGCAGTATTTT; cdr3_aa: CSVVRAGLADVDTQYF
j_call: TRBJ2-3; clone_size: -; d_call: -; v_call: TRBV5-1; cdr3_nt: TGCGCCAGCAGCTTGGATCTATTAAGGGCAGATACGCAGTATTTT; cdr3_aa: CASSLDLLRADTQYF
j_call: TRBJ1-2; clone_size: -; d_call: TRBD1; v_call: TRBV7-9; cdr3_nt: TGTGCCAGCAGCTCCTCTGGACAGGGGCGGGATGGCTACACCTTC; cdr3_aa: CASSSSGQGRDGYTF
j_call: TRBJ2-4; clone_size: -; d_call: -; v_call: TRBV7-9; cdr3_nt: TGTGCCAGCAGCTTAGCTAAGGGACAAAGCCTAGCCAAAAACATTCAGTACTTC; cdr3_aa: CASSLAKGQSLAKNIQYF
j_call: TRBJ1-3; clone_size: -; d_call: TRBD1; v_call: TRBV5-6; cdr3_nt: TGTGCCAGCAGCGCGCGGGACAGGGTTGGAAACACCATATATTTT; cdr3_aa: CASSARDRVGNTIYF
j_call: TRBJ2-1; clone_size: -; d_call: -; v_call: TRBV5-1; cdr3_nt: TGCGCCAGCAGCCCCAGGCTAGCGCCTAATGAGCAGTTCTTC; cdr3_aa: CASSPRLAPNEQFF